The 26 T cell receptor beta chains listed next were all sequenced from one sample in a study of sequential checkpoint blockade in melanoma. Using immunoSEQ multiplex PCR, the repertoire was profiled, and TCRdb retains in-frame clones only, with some absent. The table lists under 15,000 clones, 82% of them singletons. Treatment in this sample: randomized to nivolumab then ipilimumab (arm A) or the reverse (arm B). The starting material was CD8+ T cells sorted from blood (inferred from file names), obtained from a patient given nivolumab and ipilimumab in sequence. These TCRs come from a human donor with melanoma.

The V call is TRBV28, the J call TRBJ1-5, with D possibly TRBD1 on 6 matching bases. V shed 4 bases and J shed 0 bases, with 16 bases lying between them. The CDR3 loop spans 17 amino acids. Germline CDR1 reads MDHEN; CDR2 reads SYDVKM. For the CDR3, the DNA is TGTGCCAGCAGTTGGTGGGGGGGGGCCCATAGCAATCAGCCCCAGCATTTT. It yields the protein CASSWWGGAHSNQPQHF.

A few counts support this clone. The chain is built from TRBV2 and TRBJ2-7, with a weak D call TRBD2 (6 bases). V gave up 10 bases and J gave up 0 bases, with 13 bases separating them. The CDR3 is 13 residues long. The V gene's germline CDR1 is SNHLY and CDR2 FYNNEI. DNA of the CDR3: TGTGCCACAACCTTAGCGGACTCCTACGAGCAGTACTTC. Translating gives CATTLADSYEQYF.

The gene calls are TRBV14 and TRBJ2-5; TRBD1 agrees at 11 bases. Unmatched junction bases numbered 5, after V lost 3 bases and J lost 5 bases. CDR3 length equals 15 residues. Germline V gene data show CDR1 as SGHDN and CDR2 as FVKESK. The CDR3 sequence: CASSQGQGGVETQYF. The CDR3 coding sequence is TGTGCCAGCAGCCAGGGACAGGGGGGAGTTGAGACCCAGTACTTC.

V and J are TRBV27 and TRBJ2-7; 8 nucleotides agree with TRBD2. The ends lost 5 bases at V and 2 bases at J; junction bases unmatched: 5. The CDR3 is 14 amino acids. Looked up from germline, CDR1 is MNHEY and CDR2 is SMNVEV (reference sequence). CDR3 DNA sequence: TGTGCCAGCAGTCTTAGCGGGATAGCCTACGAGCAGTACTTC. Translated, it gives CASSLSGIAYEQYF.

This chain connects TRBV6-5 to TRBJ1-1; TRBD1 aligns across 7 bases. Germline loops: CDR1 MNHEY, CDR2 SVGAGI. The CDR3 sequence is 14 residues long. J gave up 0 bases and V 5 bases, and 3 bases lay outside the gene matches. CDR3 DNA sequence: TGTGCCAGCAGTGCGACAGGGATGAACACTGAAGCTTTCTTT. This gives the protein CASSATGMNTEAFF.

The chain is built from TRBV7-2 and TRBJ2-7, with 13 positions matching TRBD2. V gave up 3 bases and J gave up 3 bases; unmatched junction bases: 2. This CDR3 has 15 residues. In germline, CDR1 is SGHTA, CDR2 FQGNSA. CDR3 bases: TGTGCCAGCAGCTTTGGACTAGCGGGAGTCTACGAGCAGTACTTC. Amino acid sequence: CASSFGLAGVYEQYF.

This chain links TRBV5-1 with TRBJ2-3; 11 bases are a match to TRBD2. Germline V gene sequence: CDR1 SGHRS, CDR2 YFSETQ. This CDR3 is 18 amino acids long. V was clipped by 2 bases and J by 4 bases; unmatched bases: 12. The CDR3 DNA reads TGCGCCAGCAGCTTCATTAGCGGGGGGGCCGGGTCGGCAGATACGCAGTATTTT. The encoded protein is CASSFISGGAGSADTQYF.

The chain uses TRBV6-6 and TRBJ2-7; D is perhaps TRBD1 (6 bases). V was shortened by 2 bases and J by 2 bases, with 10 bases between the two germline ends. The CDR3 loop spans 14 amino acids. Germline CDR1 and CDR2: MNHNY and SVGAGI (reference sequence). The CDR3 reads CASSYTGPPYEQYF. CDR3 DNA sequence: TGTGCCAGCAGTTACACAGGGCCCCCCTACGAGCAGTACTTC.

The rearrangement uses TRBV27 and TRBJ1-1; the match to TRBD1 covers 7 bases. The germline V gene encodes CDR1 MNHEY and CDR2 SMNVEV (reference sequence). V shed 3 bases, J shed 6 bases, and the junction held 4 bases outside the gene matches. The CDR3 covers 13 residues. The CDR3 sequence: CASSFTGVPEAFF. The CDR3 region has the DNA TGTGCCAGCAGTTTCACAGGGGTCCCTGAAGCTTTCTTT.

With respect to this clone: An end of the junction does not agree with germline; a read error may underlie this. This chain connects TRBV7-7 to TRBJ1-1; D remains ambiguous. The CDR3 totals 13 residues. CDR1 and CDR2 from the germline V gene are SSHAT and FNYEAQ (reference sequence). CDR3 DNA sequence: TGTGCTAGCAGCTTAGCCATGAACACTGAAGCTTTCTTT. It is translated as CASSLAMNTEAFF.

This clone appeared a single time. The DNA of the CDR3 is TGCGCCAGCAGCCAAGGACTAGCGGGGGGATGGGAGTTCTTC. It translates to CASSQGLAGGWEFF. The gene calls are TRBV4-1 and TRBJ2-1, with 13 bases fitting TRBD2. V gave up 1 base and J gave up 14 bases; unmatched junction bases: 5. Germline V gene sequence: CDR1 MGHRA, CDR2 YSYEKL. The CDR3 is 14 residues long.

This chain joins TRBV15 and TRBJ2-7; D possibly corresponds to TRBD2 (7 bases). CDR3 length equals 15 residues. Germline CDR1 and CDR2: LNHNV and YYDKDF (reference sequence). Trimming took off 3 bases at V and 2 bases at J, with 14 bases between the two ends. The CDR3 loop reads CATSREWGGPYEQYF. In nucleotides, the CDR3 is TGTGCCACCAGCAGGGAATGGGGGGGGCCCTACGAGCAGTACTTC.

The gene calls are TRBV28 and TRBJ2-2, with 8 bases matching TRBD1. Germline V gives CDR1 MDHEN, CDR2 SYDVKM. Trimming cost V 7 bases and J 0 bases; bases outside gene matches: 4. The CDR3 extends over 15 amino acids. This CDR3 is CASTAQGANTGELFF. In DNA form, the CDR3 reads TGTGCCAGCACCGCACAGGGGGCGAACACCGGGGAGCTGTTTTTT.

Comment on this clone: At one of its ends the junction is not consistent with the germline gene, which may arise from a read error. V is TRBV4-1 and J is TRBJ2-7; 10 bases are a match to TRBD2. The CDR3 has 15 amino acids. Germline lookup yields CDR1 MGHRA and CDR2 YSYEKL. CDR3 sequence: CASSQGLADFGEQYF. The CDR3 DNA is TGTGCCAGCAGCCAAGGACTAGCGGACTTCGGCGAGCAGTACTTC.

The chain is built from TRBV6-1 and TRBJ2-6, with TRBD1 matching 7 bases. CDR1 is MNHNS and CDR2 is SASEGT in the germline V gene. The CDR3 contains 14 residues. V lost 8 bases to trimming and J lost 4 bases; unmatched junction nucleotides: 5. In nucleotides, the CDR3 is TGTGCCAGCTCCACAGGGGCCGGGGCCAACGTCCTGACTTTC. Its translation: CASSTGAGANVLTF.

V gene TRBV7-8 combines with J gene TRBJ2-1; D is possibly TRBD2 (5 bases). CDR1 is SGHVS, CDR2 FQNEAQ, per germline. Trimming removed 1 base at V and 5 bases at J, with 9 bases between. This CDR3 is built from 14 residues. CDR3: CASSLDGMDNEQFF. CDR3 sequence (DNA): TGTGCCAGCAGCTTAGACGGGATGGACAATGAGCAGTTCTTC.

The V gene is TRBV7-9, the J gene TRBJ1-5; D gene ambiguous. CDR1 is SEHNR, CDR2 FQNEAQ, per germline (reference sequence). V lost 6 bases and J lost 9, with 12 bases in between. The CDR3 is made up of 12 amino acids. The CDR3 DNA is TGTGCCAGCAGTTTCTATATTGGGCCCCAGCATTTT. Its protein is CASSFYIGPQHF.

J is TRBJ1-2 and V is TRBV28, with 9 bases aligning to TRBD1. The CDR3 extends over 15 amino acids. Looked up from germline, CDR1 is MDHEN and CDR2 is SYDVKM. V was clipped by 5 bases and J by 3 bases; unmatched bases: 7. CDR3 in amino acids: CASSTSGTGYYGYTF. The CDR3 nucleotides read TGTGCCAGCAGTACCTCCGGGACAGGGTACTATGGCTACACCTTC.

The chain is built from TRBV19 and TRBJ2-7, with no clear D. CDR1 and CDR2 (germline): LNHDA, SQIVND (reference sequence). With 8 bases removed from V and 3 bases from J, the gap between germline ends came to 8 bases. The CDR3 is 11 amino acids. CDR3 protein: CASSSFYEQYF. The CDR3 bases are TGTGCCAGTTCCTCGTTCTACGAGCAGTACTTC.

The V call is TRBV19, the J call TRBJ1-2; D gene uncertain. The CDR3 spans 15 residues. CDR1 and CDR2 (germline): LNHDA, SQIVND (reference sequence). V lost 0 bases and J 4 bases, leaving 12 bases between the germline ends. In nucleotides, the CDR3 is TGTGCCAGTAGTATAGATAAGGAAGAGGTCTATGGCTACACCTTC. This encodes CASSIDKEEVYGYTF.

The chain carries TRBV6-4 and TRBJ2-3; D may be TRBD2 (5 bases). Trimming cost V 3 bases and J 0 bases, with 10 bases left between them. This CDR3 is built from 15 residues. Per germline, CDR1 MRHNA and CDR2 SNTAGT. CDR3 amino acids: CASSEIGGSTDTQYF. CDR3 nucleotide sequence: TGTGCCAGCAGTGAAATAGGCGGGAGCACAGATACGCAGTATTTT.

The chain has TRBV10-3 and TRBJ1-5; 7 nucleotides align to TRBD1. In germline, CDR1 is ENHRY, CDR2 SYGVKD. This CDR3 spans 14 amino acids. V lost 4 bases, J lost 2 bases, and 2 bases stayed unmatched. CDR3 residues: CAISGQGGNQPQHF. CDR3 in DNA: TGTGCCATCAGTGGACAGGGAGGCAATCAGCCCCAGCATTTT.

V gene TRBV5-4 combines with J gene TRBJ2-3; possibly TRBD2 for D (5 bases). Trimming cost V 0 bases and J 0 bases, with 8 bases left between them. This CDR3 comprises 15 residues. The V gene's germline CDR1 is SGHNT and CDR2 YYREEE (reference sequence). The CDR3 nucleotides are TGTGCCAGCAGCTTGGCCGACTATAGCACAGATACGCAGTATTTT. Translating gives CASSLADYSTDTQYF. Filled out from reference TRBV5-4 and TRBJ2-3, the complete variable domain reads ETGVTQSPTHLIKTRGQQVTLRCSSQSGHNTVSWYQQALGQGPQFIFQYYREEENGRGNFPPRFSGLQFPNYSSELNVNALELDDSALYLCASSLADYSTDTQYFGPGTRLTVL.

V usage is TRBV27 and J usage is TRBJ2-7, with D possibly being TRBD2 (6 bases). The germline V gene encodes CDR1 MNHEY and CDR2 SMNVEV (reference sequence). Deletions cut 2 bases from V and 2 bases from J, with 10 bases between. The CDR3 is made up of 14 amino acids. As DNA, the CDR3 is TGTGCCAGCAGTTTAGGGGGGAGCCCCTACGAGCAGTACTTC. Protein: CASSLGGSPYEQYF.

The chain combines TRBV28 with TRBJ2-2; D is possibly TRBD1 (6 bases). In germline, CDR1 is MDHEN, CDR2 SYDVKM. Trimming shortened V by 4 bases and J by 4 bases, and 19 bases separated the two germline ends. The CDR3 covers 17 residues. The CDR3 region is CASSSWIGVGGTGELFF. The CDR3 nucleotides are TGTGCCAGCAGTTCCTGGATAGGGGTAGGGGGCACCGGGGAGCTGTTTTTT. The variable domain in full, with the rest retrieved from reference TRBV28 and TRBJ2-2, is DVKVTQSSRYLVKRTGEKVFLECVQDMDHENMFWYRQDPGLGLRLIYFSYDVKMKEKGDIPEGYSVSREKKERFSLILESASTNQTSMYLCASSSWIGVGGTGELFFGEGSRLTVL.

The chain links TRBV2 to TRBJ1-4; 8 bases match TRBD1. The CDR3 length is 15 residues. V was pared by 4 bases and J by 4 bases, with 5 bases of the junction left unmatched. CDR1 and CDR2 from the germline V gene are SNHLY and FYNNEI. CDR3 sequence: CASSGWDRSNEKLFF. For the CDR3, the DNA is TGTGCCAGCAGTGGGTGGGACAGGAGTAATGAAAAACTGTTTTTT.